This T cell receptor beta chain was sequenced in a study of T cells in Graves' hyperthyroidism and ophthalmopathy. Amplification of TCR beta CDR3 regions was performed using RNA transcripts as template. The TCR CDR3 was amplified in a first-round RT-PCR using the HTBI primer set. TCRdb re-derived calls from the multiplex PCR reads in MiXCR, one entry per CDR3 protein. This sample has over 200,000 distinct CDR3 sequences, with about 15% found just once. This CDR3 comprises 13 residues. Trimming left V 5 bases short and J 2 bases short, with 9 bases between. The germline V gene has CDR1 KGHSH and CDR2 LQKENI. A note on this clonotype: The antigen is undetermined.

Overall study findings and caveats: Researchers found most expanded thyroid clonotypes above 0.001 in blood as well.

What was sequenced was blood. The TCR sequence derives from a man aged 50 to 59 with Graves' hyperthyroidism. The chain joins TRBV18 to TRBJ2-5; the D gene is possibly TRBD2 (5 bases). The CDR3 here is CASSTGFQETQYF. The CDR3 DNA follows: TGTGCCAGCTCAACGGGATTTCAAGAGACCCAGTACTTC.